Following are 28 T cell receptor beta chains from one sample sequenced in a study of blood T cell repertoires in COVID-19. Profiled with immunoSEQ multiplex PCR; TCRdb holds only in-frame clones, not every one. The data hold about 320,000 clones, with over 70% observed a single time. Sequencing was performed on PBMCs or T cells enriched from blood (not recorded which). These receptors were obtained from a young man who had recovered from COVID-19.

V gene TRBV11-1 combines with J gene TRBJ2-1; perhaps TRBD1 as D (7 bases). The CDR3 is 15 residues long. V was cut by 3 bases and J by 4 bases, with 13 bases left in between. CDR1 is SGHAT and CDR2 is FQDESV in the germline V gene (reference sequence). CDR3 nucleotide sequence: TGTGCCAGCAGCTTTACAGGGGACTCGTACAATGAGCAGTTCTTC. Translation: CASSFTGDSYNEQFF.

This rearrangement joins TRBV7-9 to TRBJ1-5, with D possibly TRBD1 on 5 matching bases. The ends were cut back, 1 base at V and 2 bases at J, with 18 bases in the middle. This CDR3 contains 18 residues. CDR1 is SEHNR and CDR2 is FQNEAQ in the germline V gene (reference sequence). Written as DNA, the CDR3 is TGTGCCAGCAGCTTAGGGGCCCGGGGCCGGGGGGGCAATCAGCCCCAGCATTTT. This sequence encodes CASSLGARGRGGNQPQHF. The variable domain in full, completed from reference TRBV7-9 and TRBJ1-5, reads DTGVSQNPRHKITKRGQNVTFRCDPISEHNRLYWYRQTLGQGPEFLTYFQNEAQLEKSRLLSDRFSAERPKGSFSTLEIQRTEQGDSAMYLCASSLGARGRGGNQPQHFGDGTRLSIL.

The V gene is TRBV20-1, the J gene TRBJ2-7; D may be TRBD1 (5 bases). This CDR3 is 12 amino acids long. Trimming shortened V by 3 bases and J by 1 base, and 7 bases separated the two germline ends. Per the germline V gene, CDR1 is DFQATT and CDR2 is SNEGSKA (reference sequence). CDR3 nucleotides: TGCAGTGCTAGTGGACAATCCTACGAGCAGTACTTC. Translated: CSASGQSYEQYF.

This chain joins TRBV2 and TRBJ2-1; 7 nucleotides line up with TRBD1. V gave up 1 base and J gave up 9 bases; unmatched junction bases: 6. Per germline, CDR1 SNHLY and CDR2 FYNNEI. The CDR3 sequence is 14 residues long. The CDR3 DNA reads as TGTGCCAGCAGTGAAGAACAGGGGTTGGGTGAGCAGTTCTTC. Translation: CASSEEQGLGEQFF.

V is TRBV19 and J is TRBJ1-4, with 8 bases fitting TRBD1. Trimming at V came to 5 bases and at J to 8 bases, leaving 10 bases not matched to a gene. This CDR3 spans 15 amino acids. CDR1 is LNHDA, CDR2 SQIVND, per germline (reference sequence). The CDR3 protein is CASSVTGTGGEKLFF. Written as DNA, the CDR3 is TGTGCCAGTAGTGTTACCGGGACAGGTGGGGAAAAACTGTTTTTT.

A few counts support this clone. Other DNA sequences from this sample encode an identical CDR3 as well. The J gene is TRBJ1-2, the V gene TRBV12-3 or TRBV12-4; possibly TRBD1 for D (5 bases). V lost 6 bases and J 5 bases, leaving 10 bases between the germline ends. This CDR3 spans 12 amino acids. Here the CDR3 DNA reads TGTGCCAGCAGCTTGGGGCAGTATGGCTACACCTTC. Amino acids: CASSLGQYGYTF.

The V call is TRBV7-7, the J call TRBJ2-3; the D gene is possibly TRBD2 (6 bases). CDR3 length: 15 residues. Trimming shortened V by 1 base and J by 4 bases, and 12 bases separated the two germline ends. CDR1 is SSHAT and CDR2 is FNYEAQ in the germline V gene (reference sequence). For the CDR3, the DNA is TGTGCCAGCAGCTTAGGACTGGGGGGAGCAGATACGCAGTATTTT. As protein: CASSLGLGGADTQYF.

V usage is TRBV28 and J usage is TRBJ2-7, with TRBD2 matching 7 bases. V lost 2 bases, J lost 6 bases, and 13 bases stayed unmatched. Germline V gene data show CDR1 as MDHEN and CDR2 as SYDVKM. CDR3 size: 16 residues. This CDR3 is CASSLVPGSGGLEQYF. The DNA of the CDR3 is TGTGCCAGCAGTTTAGTACCGGGTTCGGGGGGTCTCGAGCAGTACTTC.

The CDR3 is CASSVAGYNEQFF. The CDR3 DNA reads as TGTGCCAGCAGCGTAGCGGGGTACAATGAGCAGTTCTTC. The chain carries TRBV9 and TRBJ2-1; D perhaps matches TRBD2 (5 bases). The length of the CDR3 is 13 residues. V lost 0 bases and J 4 bases, leaving 5 bases between the germline ends. CDR1 SGDLS and CDR2 YYNGEE come from the germline V gene.

A single count supports this clone. The J gene is TRBJ2-5, the V gene TRBV27, with 9 bases lining up with TRBD2. The CDR3 runs to 14 residues. V was pared by 2 bases and J by 9 bases, with 7 bases of the junction left unmatched. The germline CDR1 and CDR2 sequences are MNHEY and SMNVEV (reference sequence). The CDR3 DNA is TGTGCCAGCAGTTTACAGGCTAGCGGGGAGCCCCAGTACTTC. Translating gives CASSLQASGEPQYF.

The chain recombines TRBV14 with TRBJ1-1; 11 bases match TRBD1. J lost 0 bases, V lost 7 bases, and 7 bases had no gene match. CDR1 is SGHDN, CDR2 FVKESK, per germline. CDR3 length: 16 amino acids. The CDR3 DNA reads as TGTGCCAGCACCTCCTGGGACAGGGGGATGAACACTGAAGCTTTCTTT. Amino acids: CASTSWDRGMNTEAFF.

This chain joins TRBV5-1 and TRBJ1-3; 10 nucleotides align to TRBD1. V trimming: 4 bases; J trimming: 2 bases; junction bases outside the gene matches: 3. The CDR3 is 15 residues long. In germline, CDR1 is SGHRS, CDR2 YFSETQ. The CDR3 region is CASSAGTGAGNTIYF. In DNA form, the CDR3 reads TGCGCCAGCAGCGCGGGGACAGGGGCTGGAAACACCATATATTTT.

In this sample, this clone turned up a few times. V usage is TRBV7-9 and J usage is TRBJ2-3, with D possibly being TRBD2 (6 bases). The ends were cut back, 4 bases at V and 0 bases at J, with 14 bases in the middle. From germline, CDR1 is SEHNR and CDR2 FQNEAQ (reference sequence). The CDR3 is made up of 16 amino acids. The CDR3 here is CASSWDWQTSTDTQYF. The CDR3 DNA is TGTGCCAGCAGCTGGGACTGGCAAACTAGCACAGATACGCAGTATTTT.

This clone was counted a single time. The chain uses TRBV2 and TRBJ2-3, with D uncertain. The length of the CDR3 is 14 residues. Trimming shortened V by 7 bases and J by 0 bases, and 11 bases separated the two germline ends. Germline CDR1 is SNHLY and CDR2 is FYNNEI. The CDR3 region is CASKRSHSTDTQYF. The CDR3 DNA is TGTGCCAGCAAGAGGTCGCATAGCACAGATACGCAGTATTTT.

The rearrangement links TRBV19 to TRBJ1-4; TRBD1 aligns across 9 bases. The CDR3 consists of 14 residues. The germline gives CDR1 LNHDA, CDR2 SQIVND (reference sequence). With 6 bases clipped from V and 6 bases from J, the junction kept 5 bases outside the gene matches. The CDR3 spells CASRLQGAYEKLFF. The CDR3 DNA follows: TGTGCCAGTAGGCTACAGGGGGCGTATGAAAAACTGTTTTTT.

The chain is built from TRBV18 and TRBJ2-2; 7 nucleotides align to TRBD1. CDR1 is KGHSH, CDR2 LQKENI, per germline. This CDR3 is 13 amino acids long. Germline trimming cut 4 bases from V and 4 bases from J; bases unmatched to any gene: 0. CDR3 sequence (DNA): TGTGCCAGCTCACGGACAGGCACCGGGGAGCTGTTTTTT. Translating it yields CASSRTGTGELFF.

V and J are TRBV11-2 and TRBJ1-1, with TRBD1 matching over 8 bases. The CDR3 runs to 13 residues. The V segment lost 3 bases and the J segment 12 bases; nucleotides outside the gene matches: 9. Germline CDR1 and CDR2: SGHAT and FQNNGV. CDR3 residues: CASSFDRGFKSFF. CDR3 nucleotide sequence: TGTGCCAGCAGCTTTGACAGGGGTTTTAAATCTTTCTTT.

V usage is TRBV21-1 and J usage is TRBJ2-7; the DNA was not used to check the table's D call, TRBD1. TRBV21-1 is marked as a pseudogene. CDR3 length: 15 residues. CDR3 nucleotides: TGTGCCAGCACGCCCGGGACATGCAACTCCTACGAGCAGTACTTC. Protein: CASTPGTCNSYEQYF.

This clone was counted once. This chain uses TRBV10-3 with TRBJ2-2; D remains unclear. CDR1 is ENHRY and CDR2 is SYGVKD in the germline V gene. The V and J ends lost 0 bases and 0 bases respectively, with 5 bases between them. CDR3 length equals 15 residues. The DNA of the CDR3 is TGTGCCATCAGTGAGTCGTCGGCGAACACCGGGGAGCTGTTTTTT. Translating gives CAISESSANTGELFF.

This rearrangement joins TRBV28 to TRBJ2-7; the match to TRBD1 covers 7 bases. Germline CDR1 reads MDHEN; CDR2 reads SYDVKM. V trimming: 6 bases; J trimming: 1 base; junction bases outside the gene matches: 12. The CDR3 extends over 16 amino acids. CDR3 DNA sequence: TGTGCCAGCAGCGCCAACCGCCGGGACAGATCCTACGAGCAGTACTTC. Protein product: CASSANRRDRSYEQYF.

This sequence joins TRBV27 and TRBJ2-1; D may be TRBD2 (6 bases). This CDR3 contains 15 residues. The germline V gene has CDR1 MNHEY and CDR2 SMNVEV (reference sequence). With 3 bases removed from V and 4 bases from J, the gap between germline ends came to 13 bases. The CDR3 DNA reads as TGTGCCAGCAGTTTGGGACTTTCAGTATACAATGAGCAGTTCTTC. Its translation is CASSLGLSVYNEQFF.

V usage is TRBV5-8 and J usage is TRBJ1-2; perhaps TRBD1 as D (6 bases). Trimming removed 4 bases from V and 4 bases from J, with 17 bases in between. The CDR3 has 15 residues. Germline V lookup: CDR1 SGHTS, CDR2 YDEGEE. CDR3 protein: CASSDLAGGGYGYTF. The CDR3 DNA follows: TGTGCCAGCAGCGACCTTGCGGGGGGCGGCTATGGCTACACCTTC.

The J gene is TRBJ1-1, the V gene TRBV10-2; tentatively, D is TRBD1 (5 bases). Between the trimmed V and J ends, which lost 3 bases and 3 bases, there was a span of 8 bases. CDR1 and CDR2 from the germline V gene are WSHSY and SAAADI. The CDR3 is made up of 13 amino acids. This chain's CDR3 is CASSEDSYTEAFF. CDR3 sequence (DNA): TGCGCCAGCAGTGAAGACAGCTACACTGAAGCTTTCTTT.

This chain connects TRBV5-5 to TRBJ2-6; tentative D call: TRBD1 (6 bases). The V end was cut by 2 bases, the J end by 0 bases, with 12 bases between. CDR3 length: 17 amino acids. CDR1 SGHKS and CDR2 YYEKEE come from the germline V gene (reference sequence). CDR3 residues: CASSFLGGSSGANVLTF. In DNA, the CDR3 is TGTGCCAGCAGCTTTCTAGGGGGAAGCTCTGGGGCCAACGTCCTGACTTTC.

CDR3 residues: CASSVGVGGEKLFF. Here the CDR3 DNA reads TGTGCCAGCAGCGTAGGTGTAGGGGGTGAAAAACTGTTTTTT. J is TRBJ1-4 and V is TRBV9, with D perhaps TRBD1 (6 bases). V lost 0 bases, J lost 7 bases, and 10 bases lay in between. Germline V gene lookup returns CDR1 SGDLS and CDR2 YYNGEE. The CDR3 totals 14 residues.

This chain uses TRBV5-6 with TRBJ2-7; 8 nucleotides agree with TRBD1. The CDR3 is made up of 12 amino acids. The trim removed 4 bases at V and 7 bases at J, leaving 4 bases unmatched. Germline CDR1 is SGHDT and CDR2 is YYEEEE. In nucleotides, the CDR3 is TGTGCCAGCAGCAGGACAGGGAGGGAGCAGTACTTC. Residues: CASSRTGREQYF.

The chain carries TRBV13 and TRBJ2-1, with 7 bases that match TRBD1. CDR3 size: 12 residues. J was trimmed by 13 bases and V by 5 bases; bases with no gene match: 8. Germline CDR1 and CDR2: PRHDT and FYEKMQ (reference sequence). CDR3 in DNA: TGTGCCAGCAGCCCAAGGGACAGTCCTCAGTTCTTC. The encoded protein is CASSPRDSPQFF.

The chain has TRBV5-8 and TRBJ1-2, with 8 nucleotides matching TRBD1. In germline, CDR1 is SGHTS, CDR2 YDEGEE. CDR3 length: 19 residues. Losses at the gene ends were 0 bases for V and 5 bases for J; bases not matched to a gene: 18. CDR3 sequence (DNA): TGTGCCAGCAGCTTGGGCGAGGCTCAGAAGGGGACAGGAAATTATGGCTACACCTTC. Its translation is CASSLGEAQKGTGNYGYTF.